The text below deals with one T cell receptor beta chain. Its antigen is undetermined. This may stem from a read error, because a much larger clone lies one nucleotide away. Template switching (which added a universal primer site) was used, and cDNA carried unique molecular identifiers. Each CDR3 protein gets one entry after TCRdb re-called the 5' RACE reads with MiXCR. This sample has 1.5 million to 2 million distinct CDR3 sequences, with roughly a third found just once. The CDR3 totals 12 residues. V was cut by 3 bases and J by 4 bases, with 7 bases left in between. This record comes from a study of identical twins. Notes on the study in general: High-abundance cord blood beta clonotypes had fewer insertions; memory repertoires showed none. Models underestimated TCR alpha sharing (out-of-frame) in monozygotic twins.

Everyone who donated was a healthy Caucasian. Sequenced input: cord blood. The receptor was isolated from a newborn girl in good health. The rearrangement joins TRBV12-3 or TRBV12-4 to TRBJ2-7; D remains unclear. DNA of the CDR3: TGTGCCAGCAGTTTTACAGAGTACGAGCAGTACTTC. Translated: CASSFTEYEQYF.